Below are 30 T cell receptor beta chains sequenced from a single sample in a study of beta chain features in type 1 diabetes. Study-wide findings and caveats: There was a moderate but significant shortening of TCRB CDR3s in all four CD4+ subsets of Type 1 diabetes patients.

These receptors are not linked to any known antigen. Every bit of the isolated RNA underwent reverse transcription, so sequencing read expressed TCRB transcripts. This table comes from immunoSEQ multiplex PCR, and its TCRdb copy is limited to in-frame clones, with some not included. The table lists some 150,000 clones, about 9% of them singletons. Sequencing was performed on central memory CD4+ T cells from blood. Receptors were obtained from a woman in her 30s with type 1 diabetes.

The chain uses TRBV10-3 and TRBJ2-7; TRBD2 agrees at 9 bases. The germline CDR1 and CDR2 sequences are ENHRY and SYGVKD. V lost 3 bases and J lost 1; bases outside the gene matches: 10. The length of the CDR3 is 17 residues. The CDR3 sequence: CAISDPPLAGLSYEQYF. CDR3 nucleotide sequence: TGTGCCATCAGTGACCCTCCACTAGCGGGCCTATCCTACGAGCAGTACTTC.

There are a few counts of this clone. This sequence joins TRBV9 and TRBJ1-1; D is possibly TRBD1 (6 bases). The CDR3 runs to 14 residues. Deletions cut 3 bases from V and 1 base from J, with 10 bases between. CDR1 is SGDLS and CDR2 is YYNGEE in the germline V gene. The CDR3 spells CASSAQTGNTEAFF. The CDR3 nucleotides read TGTGCCAGCAGCGCCCAGACAGGGAACACTGAAGCTTTCTTT.

The CDR3 loop is CASSPQQGREKLFF. For the CDR3, the DNA is TGTGCCAGCAGTCCTCAACAGGGGAGGGAAAAACTGTTTTTT. The chain carries TRBV7-2 and TRBJ1-4; 7 bases agree with TRBD1. J gave up 8 bases and V 6 bases, and 9 bases lay outside the gene matches. CDR1 and CDR2 (germline): SGHTA, FQGNSA. This CDR3 is built from 14 residues.

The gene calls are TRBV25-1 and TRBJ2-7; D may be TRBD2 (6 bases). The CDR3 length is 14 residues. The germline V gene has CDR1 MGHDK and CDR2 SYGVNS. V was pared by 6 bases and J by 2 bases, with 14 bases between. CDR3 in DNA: TGTGCCAGCAGAGGACTAACGTCCCCCTACGAGCAGTACTTC. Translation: CASRGLTSPYEQYF.

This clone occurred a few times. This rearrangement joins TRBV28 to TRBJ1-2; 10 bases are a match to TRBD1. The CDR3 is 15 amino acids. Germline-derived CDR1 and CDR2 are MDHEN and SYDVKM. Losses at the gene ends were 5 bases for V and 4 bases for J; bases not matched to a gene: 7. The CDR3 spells CASSLDRGPGYGYTF. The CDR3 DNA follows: TGTGCCAGCAGTCTAGACAGGGGGCCAGGCTATGGCTACACCTTC.

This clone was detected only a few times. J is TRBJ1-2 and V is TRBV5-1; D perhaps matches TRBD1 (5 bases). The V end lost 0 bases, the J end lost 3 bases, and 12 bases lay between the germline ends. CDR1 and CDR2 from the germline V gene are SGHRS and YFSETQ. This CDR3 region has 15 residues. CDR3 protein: CASSLVGEIHYGYTF. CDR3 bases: TGCGCCAGCAGCTTGGTAGGGGAAATTCACTATGGCTACACCTTC.

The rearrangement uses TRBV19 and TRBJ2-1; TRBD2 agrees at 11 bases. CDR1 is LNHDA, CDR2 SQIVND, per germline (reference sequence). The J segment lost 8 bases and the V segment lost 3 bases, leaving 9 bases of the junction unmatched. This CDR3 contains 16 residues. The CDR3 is CASSILLAGAGYEQFF. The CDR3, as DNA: TGTGCCAGTAGTATTCTACTAGCGGGAGCTGGATATGAGCAGTTCTTC.

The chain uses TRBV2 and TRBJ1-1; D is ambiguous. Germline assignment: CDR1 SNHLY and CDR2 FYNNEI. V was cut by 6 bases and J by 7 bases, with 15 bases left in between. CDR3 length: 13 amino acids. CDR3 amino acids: CASRDADQVEAFF. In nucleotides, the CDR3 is TGTGCCAGCAGGGATGCCGACCAGGTTGAAGCTTTCTTT.

The DNA of the CDR3 is TGCGCCAGCAGCTTGGGACACCTCCAAGAGACCCAGTACTTC. It codes for CASSLGHLQETQYF. The chain joins TRBV5-1 to TRBJ2-5; D is uncertain. Looked up from germline, CDR1 is SGHRS and CDR2 is YFSETQ. V shed 0 bases and J shed 1 base, with 7 bases lying between them. This CDR3 is 14 amino acids long.

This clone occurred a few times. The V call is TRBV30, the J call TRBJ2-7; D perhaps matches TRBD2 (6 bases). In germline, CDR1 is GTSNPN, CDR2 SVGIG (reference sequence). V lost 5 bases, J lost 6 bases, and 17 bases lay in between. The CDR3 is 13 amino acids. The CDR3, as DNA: TGTGCCTGGGGCCCCTCACTAGCAACCGAGCAGTACTTC. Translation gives CAWGPSLATEQYF.

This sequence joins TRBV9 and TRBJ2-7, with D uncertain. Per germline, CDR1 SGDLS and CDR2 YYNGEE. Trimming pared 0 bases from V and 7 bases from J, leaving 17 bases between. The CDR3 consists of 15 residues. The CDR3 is CASSVVRHPAREQYF. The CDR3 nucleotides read TGTGCCAGCAGCGTAGTTCGGCACCCAGCTAGGGAGCAGTACTTC.

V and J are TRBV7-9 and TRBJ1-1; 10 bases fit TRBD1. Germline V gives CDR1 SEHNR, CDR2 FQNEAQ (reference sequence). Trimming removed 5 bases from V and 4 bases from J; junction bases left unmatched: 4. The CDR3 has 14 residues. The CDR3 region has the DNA TGTGCCAGCAGCCTAAGGGACAGGGGCACTGAAGCTTTCTTT. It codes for CASSLRDRGTEAFF.

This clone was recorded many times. CDR3 amino acids: CASIRTGLGDTQYF. The CDR3 DNA reads TGTGCCAGCATTAGGACGGGACTCGGAGATACGCAGTATTTT. The chain has TRBV11-3 and TRBJ2-3; possibly TRBD2 for D (6 bases). V was trimmed by 7 bases and J by 5 bases, leaving 16 bases between them. The CDR3 covers 14 residues. Germline V lookup: CDR1 SGHNT, CDR2 YENEEA.

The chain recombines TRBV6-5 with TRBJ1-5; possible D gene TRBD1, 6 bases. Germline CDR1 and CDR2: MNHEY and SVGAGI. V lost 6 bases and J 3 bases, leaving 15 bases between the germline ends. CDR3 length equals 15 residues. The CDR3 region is CASRPAGQINQPQHF. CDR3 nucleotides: TGTGCCAGCAGGCCCGCCGGACAGATCAATCAGCCCCAGCATTTT.

This CDR3 reads CASSLEGGAGYTF. The CDR3 DNA is TGTGCCAGCAGCTTAGAAGGGGGCGCTGGCTACACCTTC. The chain is built from TRBV7-9 and TRBJ1-2, with 7 bases fitting TRBD1. CDR1 SEHNR and CDR2 FQNEAQ come from the germline V gene (reference sequence). J was trimmed by 7 bases and V by 1 base; bases with no gene match: 3. The CDR3 is 13 amino acids.

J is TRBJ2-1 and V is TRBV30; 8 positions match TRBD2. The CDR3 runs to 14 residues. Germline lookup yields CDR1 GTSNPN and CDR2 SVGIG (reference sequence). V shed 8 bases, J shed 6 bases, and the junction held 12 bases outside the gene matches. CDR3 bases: TGTGCCCTCGGTAGCGGGATTCCCCCCAATGAGCAGTTCTTC. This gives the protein CALGSGIPPNEQFF.

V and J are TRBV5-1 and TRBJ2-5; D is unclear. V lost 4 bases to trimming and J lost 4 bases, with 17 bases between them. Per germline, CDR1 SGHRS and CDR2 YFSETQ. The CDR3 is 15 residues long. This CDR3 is CASSAKDGAAETQYF. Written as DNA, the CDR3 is TGCGCCAGCAGCGCGAAAGATGGAGCTGCAGAGACCCAGTACTTC.

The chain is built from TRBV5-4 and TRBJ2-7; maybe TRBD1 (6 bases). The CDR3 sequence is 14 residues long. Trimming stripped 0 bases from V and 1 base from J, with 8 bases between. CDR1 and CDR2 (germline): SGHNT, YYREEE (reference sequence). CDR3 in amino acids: CASSLGTDSYEQYF. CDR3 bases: TGTGCCAGCAGCTTGGGGACAGATTCCTACGAGCAGTACTTC.

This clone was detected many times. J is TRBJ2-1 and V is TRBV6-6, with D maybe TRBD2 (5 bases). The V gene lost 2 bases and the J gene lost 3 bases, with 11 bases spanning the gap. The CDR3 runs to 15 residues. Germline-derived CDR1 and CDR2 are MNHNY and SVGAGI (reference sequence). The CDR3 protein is CASSYGSEYYNEQFF. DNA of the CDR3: TGTGCCAGCAGTTACGGTAGCGAATACTACAATGAGCAGTTCTTC.

This CDR3 reads CASSPPGGRETQYF. The CDR3 region has the DNA TGTGCCAGCAGCCCGCCCGGGGGACGTGAGACCCAGTACTTC. The J gene is TRBJ2-5, the V gene TRBV11-2; a possible D gene is TRBD2 (6 bases). The CDR3 runs 14 residues. Trimming pared 5 bases from V and 5 bases from J, leaving 15 bases between. Germline-derived CDR1 and CDR2 are SGHAT and FQNNGV.

The CDR3 loop is CASSFSGEQYF. The CDR3 DNA reads TGTGCCAGCAGCTTCTCCGGCGAGCAGTACTTC. The chain links TRBV7-9 to TRBJ2-7; D unresolved. The length of the CDR3 is 11 residues. V lost 3 bases and J 6 bases, leaving 6 bases between the germline ends. Germline assignment: CDR1 SEHNR and CDR2 FQNEAQ (reference sequence). The full variable domain, completed using reference TRBV7-9 and TRBJ2-7, is DTGVSQNPRHKITKRGQNVTFRCDPISEHNRLYWYRQTLGQGPEFLTYFQNEAQLEKSRLLSDRFSAERPKGSFSTLEIQRTEQGDSAMYLCASSFSGEQYFGPGTRLTVT.

The CDR3 sequence: CASSPPVPPPYEQYF. As DNA, the CDR3 is TGCGCCAGCAGCCCCCCGGTCCCCCCGCCCTACGAGCAGTACTTC. This chain connects TRBV4-1 to TRBJ2-7, with D unclear. Germline V CDR1 and CDR2: MGHRA, YSYEKL. The CDR3 is 15 amino acids. V lost 4 bases to trimming and J lost 2 bases, with 15 bases between them.

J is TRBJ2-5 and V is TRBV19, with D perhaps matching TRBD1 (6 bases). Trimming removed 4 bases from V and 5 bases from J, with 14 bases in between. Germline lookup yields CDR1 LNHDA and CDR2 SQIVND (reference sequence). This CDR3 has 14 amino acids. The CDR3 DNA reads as TGTGCCAGTAGTAACATACAGGGCATGGAGACCCAGTACTTC. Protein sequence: CASSNIQGMETQYF.

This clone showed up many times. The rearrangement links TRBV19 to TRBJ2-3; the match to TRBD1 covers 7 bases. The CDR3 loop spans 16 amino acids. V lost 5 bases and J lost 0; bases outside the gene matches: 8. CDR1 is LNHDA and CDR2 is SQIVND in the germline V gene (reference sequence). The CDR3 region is CASSVGQRLSTDTQYF. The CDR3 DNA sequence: TGTGCCAGTAGTGTGGGACAGCGACTTAGCACAGATACGCAGTATTTT. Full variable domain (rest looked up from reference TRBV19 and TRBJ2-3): DGGITQSPKYLFRKEGQNVTLSCEQNLNHDAMYWYRQDPGQGLRLIYYSQIVNDFQKGDIAEGYSVSREKKESFPLTVTSAQKNPTAFYLCASSVGQRLSTDTQYFGPGTRLTVL.

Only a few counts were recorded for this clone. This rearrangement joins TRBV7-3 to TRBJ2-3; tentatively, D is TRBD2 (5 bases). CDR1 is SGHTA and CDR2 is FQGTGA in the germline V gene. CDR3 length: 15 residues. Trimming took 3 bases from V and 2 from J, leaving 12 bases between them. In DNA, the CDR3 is TGTGCCAGCAGCTTCCGGGGTAGGGACACAGATACGCAGTATTTT. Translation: CASSFRGRDTDTQYF.

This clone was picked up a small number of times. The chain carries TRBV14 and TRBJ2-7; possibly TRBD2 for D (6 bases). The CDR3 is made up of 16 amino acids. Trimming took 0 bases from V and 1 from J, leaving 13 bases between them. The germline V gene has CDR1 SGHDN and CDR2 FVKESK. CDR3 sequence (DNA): TGTGCCAGCAGCCAAGATCCGGGAGTGGTTTCCTACGAGCAGTACTTC. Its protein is CASSQDPGVVSYEQYF. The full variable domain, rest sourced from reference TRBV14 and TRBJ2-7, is EAGVTQFPSHSVIEKGQTVTLRCDPISGHDNLYWYRRVMGKEIKFLLHFVKESKQDESGMPNNRFLAERTGGTYSTLKVQPAELEDSGVYFCASSQDPGVVSYEQYFGPGTRLTVT.

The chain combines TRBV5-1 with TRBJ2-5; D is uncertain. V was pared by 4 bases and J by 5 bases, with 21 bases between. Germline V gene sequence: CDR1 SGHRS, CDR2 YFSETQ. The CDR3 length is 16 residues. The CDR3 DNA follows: TGCGCCAGCAGCCCGCCCGGTGGGCTAAACCGCGAGACCCAGTACTTC. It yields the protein CASSPPGGLNRETQYF. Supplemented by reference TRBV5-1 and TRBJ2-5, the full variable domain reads KAGVTQTPRYLIKTRGQQVTLSCSPISGHRSVSWYQQTPGQGLQFLFEYFSETQRNKGNFPGRFSGRQFSNSRSEMNVSTLELGDSALYLCASSPPGGLNRETQYFGPGTRLLVL.

The CDR3 sequence is CASSLMVAGEDTQYF. For the CDR3, the DNA is TGCGCCAGCAGCTTGATGGTAGCGGGAGAGGATACGCAGTATTTT. This chain joins TRBV5-1 and TRBJ2-3, with 9 nucleotides matching TRBD2. Germline V lookup: CDR1 SGHRS, CDR2 YFSETQ. Trimming at V came to 1 base and at J to 6 bases, leaving 6 bases not matched to a gene. There are 15 residues in the CDR3.

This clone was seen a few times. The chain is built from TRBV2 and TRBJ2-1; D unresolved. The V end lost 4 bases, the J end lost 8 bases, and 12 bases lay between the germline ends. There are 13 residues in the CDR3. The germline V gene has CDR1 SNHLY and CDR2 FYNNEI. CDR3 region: CASSALGFDEQFF. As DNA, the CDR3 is TGTGCCAGCAGTGCCCTAGGATTCGATGAGCAGTTCTTC.

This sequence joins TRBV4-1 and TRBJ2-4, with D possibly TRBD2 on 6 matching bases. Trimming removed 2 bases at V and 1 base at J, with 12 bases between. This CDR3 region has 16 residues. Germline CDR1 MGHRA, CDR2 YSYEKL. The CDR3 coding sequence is TGCGCCAGCAGCCAACCAATCGGGAGTGCCAAAAACATTCAGTACTTC. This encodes CASSQPIGSAKNIQYF.